These 21 T cell receptor beta chains were all obtained from the same sample, sequenced in a study of CD8+CD57+ T cells in acquired aplastic anemia. For CDR3 and TCR beta VDJ profiling, genomic DNA was the template used. Each CDR3 protein is one row after TCRdb ran MiXCR on the reads. There are about 35,000 distinct CDR3 sequences in the sample; around 76% occur only once, and roughly 23% lies in the top ten. Material for sequencing was sorted CD4+, CD8+, or CD8+CD57+ T cells (not recorded which) from PBMCs. The receptor set was obtained from a human donor in good health, serving as a control.

V usage is TRBV29-1 and J usage is TRBJ2-3, with 10 bases aligning to TRBD2. CDR3 size: 14 residues. J was trimmed by 1 base and V by 5 bases; bases with no gene match: 3. Germline V CDR1 and CDR2: SQVTM, ANQGSEA. This CDR3 is CSVNLAGGTDTQYF. The DNA of the CDR3 is TGCAGCGTTAACCTAGCGGGGGGCACAGATACGCAGTATTTT.

The chain has TRBV5-8 and TRBJ1-3; D call uncertain. V dropped 4 bases and J dropped 3 bases, with 8 bases sitting between them. This CDR3 has 13 amino acids. Germline assignment: CDR1 SGHTS and CDR2 YDEGEE. The CDR3 region has the DNA TGTGCCAGCAGCCTTATACGTGGAAACACCATATATTTT. Residues: CASSLIRGNTIYF. Filled out from reference TRBV5-8 and TRBJ1-3, the complete variable domain reads EAGVTQSPTHLIKTRGQQATLRCSPISGHTSVYWYQQALGLGLQFLLWYDEGEERNRGNFPPRFSGRQFPNYSSELNVNALELEDSALYLCASSLIRGNTIYFGEGSWLTVV.

This clonotype was observed a few times. The genes are TRBV19 and TRBJ2-7, with unresolved D. The germline gives CDR1 LNHDA, CDR2 SQIVND (reference sequence). The V end lost 8 bases, the J end lost 6 bases, and 17 bases lay between the germline ends. CDR3 length equals 13 residues. DNA of the CDR3: TGTGCCAGTGCTCCATCCGTACTACGCGAGCAGTACTTC. Encoded protein: CASAPSVLREQYF. Together with reference TRBV19 and TRBJ2-7, the CDR3 gives the full variable domain: DGGITQSPKYLFRKEGQNVTLSCEQNLNHDAMYWYRQDPGQGLRLIYYSQIVNDFQKGDIAEGYSVSREKKESFPLTVTSAQKNPTAFYLCASAPSVLREQYFGPGTRLTVT.

V gene TRBV20-1 combines with J gene TRBJ2-3, with TRBD2 identical over 8 bases. The CDR3 totals 14 residues. The germline V gene encodes CDR1 DFQATT and CDR2 SNEGSKA (reference sequence). The trim removed 2 bases at V and 1 base at J, leaving 2 bases unmatched. CDR3 DNA sequence: TGCAGTGCTAGAACCGGGGGGGGCACAGATACGCAGTATTTT. It specifies CSARTGGGTDTQYF.

This chain links TRBV4-1 with TRBJ2-6, with 7 bases lining up with TRBD1. With 2 bases clipped from V and 0 bases from J, the junction kept 4 bases outside the gene matches. The CDR3 contains 17 residues. The V gene's germline CDR1 is MGHRA and CDR2 YSYEKL. CDR3 in amino acids: CASSQYAGGSGANVLTF. DNA for the CDR3: TGCGCCAGCAGCCAATATGCAGGGGGCTCTGGGGCCAACGTCCTGACTTTC.

This chain uses TRBV24-1 with TRBJ1-2, with D uncertain. With 3 bases removed from V and 8 bases from J, the gap between germline ends came to 15 bases. Germline V gene sequence: CDR1 KGHDR, CDR2 SFDVKD. The CDR3 has 14 residues. CDR3 sequence: CATSDTGGQRGYTF. The CDR3 DNA reads as TGTGCCACCAGTGATACGGGCGGGCAACGAGGCTACACCTTC.

In this sample, this clonotype turned up a few times. J is TRBJ2-5 and V is TRBV19; 7 bases line up with TRBD2. Germline lookup yields CDR1 LNHDA and CDR2 SQIVND (reference sequence). CDR3 size: 12 residues. Trimming cost V 4 bases and J 4 bases; bases outside gene matches: 0. As DNA, the CDR3 is TGTGCCAGTAGTAGCGGGGGAGAGACCCAGTACTTC. It is translated as CASSSGGETQYF. The full variable domain, completed using reference TRBV19 and TRBJ2-5, is DGGITQSPKYLFRKEGQNVTLSCEQNLNHDAMYWYRQDPGQGLRLIYYSQIVNDFQKGDIAEGYSVSREKKESFPLTVTSAQKNPTAFYLCASSSGGETQYFGPGTRLLVL.

V gene TRBV19 combines with J gene TRBJ2-5; no clear D gene. The germline V gene encodes CDR1 LNHDA and CDR2 SQIVND (reference sequence). V gave up 3 bases and J gave up 5 bases, with 7 bases separating them. The CDR3 contains 12 residues. The CDR3 DNA reads TGTGCCAGTAGTATCTTCACGGAGACCCAGTACTTC. This gives the protein CASSIFTETQYF.

The chain employs TRBV29-1 and TRBJ1-2; D is unclear. CDR1 and CDR2 from the germline V gene are SQVTM and ANQGSEA. This CDR3 comprises 13 residues. V was pared by 7 bases and J by 2 bases, with 14 bases between. The CDR3 here is CSAGEADNYGYTF. The CDR3 DNA reads as TGCAGCGCCGGCGAGGCCGACAACTATGGCTACACCTTC.

V is TRBV30 and J is TRBJ1-2; D unresolved. Germline CDR1 is GTSNPN and CDR2 is SVGIG (reference sequence). The CDR3 runs 12 residues. Trimming left V 8 bases short and J 2 bases short, with 12 bases between. DNA for the CDR3: TGTGCCGGGCACTCGGCGAACTATGGCTACACCTTC. Its protein is CAGHSANYGYTF.

This sequence joins TRBV5-1 and TRBJ2-1; 11 bases match TRBD2. Trimming removed 0 bases from V and 9 bases from J; junction bases left unmatched: 5. Germline CDR1 and CDR2: SGHRS and YFSETQ. The CDR3 loop spans 15 amino acids. The CDR3 DNA is TGCGCCAGCAGCTTGGTCGTAGCGGGGGGGAGTGAGCAGTTCTTC. The encoded protein is CASSLVVAGGSEQFF.

This chain connects TRBV20-1 to TRBJ2-7; no reliable D call. V was trimmed by 0 bases and J by 9 bases, leaving 15 bases between them. Germline CDR1 is DFQATT and CDR2 is SNEGSKA (reference sequence). CDR3 length: 13 amino acids. The CDR3 reads CSAREGTDDGQYF. CDR3 bases: TGCAGTGCTAGAGAGGGAACGGACGATGGGCAGTACTTC.

The chain couples TRBV25-1 to TRBJ2-2; D ambiguous. Germline CDR1 MGHDK, CDR2 SYGVNS. Deletions cut 4 bases from V and 5 bases from J, with 11 bases between. The CDR3 sequence is 14 residues long. The DNA of the CDR3 is TGTGCCAGCAGTGCACCTTTAGCAACCGGGGAGCTGTTTTTT. Translated, it gives CASSAPLATGELFF.

The V call is TRBV10-3, the J call TRBJ1-1; D remains unclear. V was trimmed by 10 bases and J by 4 bases, leaving 16 bases between them. Per germline, CDR1 ENHRY and CDR2 SYGVKD. There are 13 residues in the CDR3. Here the CDR3 DNA reads TGTGCCACTCATCCTAATCGGGTCACTGAAGCTTTCTTT. Amino acids: CATHPNRVTEAFF.

The chain uses TRBV6-4 and TRBJ1-6; the D is unclear. The CDR3 runs to 14 residues. V was cut by 3 bases and J by 6 bases, with 9 bases left in between. Germline loops: CDR1 MRHNA, CDR2 SNTAGT. CDR3 loop: CASSEAASNSPLHF. CDR3 nucleotide sequence: TGTGCCAGCAGTGAGGCAGCCTCTAATTCACCCCTCCACTTT.

The chain combines TRBV6-2 or TRBV6-3 with TRBJ2-7; D may be TRBD2 (6 bases). Germline V gives CDR1 MNHEY, CDR2 SVGEGT. The CDR3 totals 13 residues. With 2 bases removed from V and 3 bases from J, the gap between germline ends came to 8 bases. The DNA of the CDR3 is TGTGCCAGCAGTTACGGGGGGAACTACGAGCAGTACTTC. Amino acid sequence: CASSYGGNYEQYF.

The rearrangement links TRBV15 to TRBJ2-7; D is uncertain. The CDR3 length is 16 residues. Germline CDR1 and CDR2: LNHNV and YYDKDF (reference sequence). Trimming took 0 bases from V and 0 from J, leaving 12 bases between them. CDR3 DNA: TGTGCCACCAGCAGAGATCCCGCGGCTCGCTCCTACGAGCAGTACTTC. Amino acids: CATSRDPAARSYEQYF.

The chain employs TRBV2 and TRBJ1-6; no definite D call. Trimming removed 3 bases from V and 7 bases from J, with 10 bases in between. CDR3 length: 14 residues. Germline V CDR1 and CDR2: SNHLY, FYNNEI. The CDR3 DNA sequence: TGTGCCAGCAGTGAGGGAGGAGGGAATTCACCCCTCCACTTT. Amino acids: CASSEGGGNSPLHF.

The chain employs TRBV29-1 and TRBJ1-5, with D maybe TRBD1 (5 bases). The germline gives CDR1 SQVTM, CDR2 ANQGSEA. This CDR3 spans 15 amino acids. Trimming cost V 4 bases and J 0 bases, with 13 bases left between them. CDR3 in DNA: TGCAGCGTTGGAGGAGACAGCCATAGCAATCAGCCCCAGCATTTT. This sequence encodes CSVGGDSHSNQPQHF.

V and J are TRBV19 and TRBJ2-3; 11 positions match TRBD2. The length of the CDR3 is 14 residues. The germline gives CDR1 LNHDA, CDR2 SQIVND (reference sequence). Trimming at V came to 4 bases and at J to 5 bases, leaving 2 bases not matched to a gene. The CDR3 coding sequence is TGTGCCAGTAGTAGTAGCGGGGGGGGAGATACGCAGTATTTT. Residues: CASSSSGGGDTQYF.

This clonotype is labeled as medium-sized. The genes are TRBV4-1 and TRBJ2-7; 8 nucleotides line up with TRBD2. This CDR3 contains 16 residues. The ends lost 0 bases at V and 3 bases at J; junction bases unmatched: 7. CDR1 MGHRA and CDR2 YSYEKL come from the germline V gene. This chain's CDR3 is CASSQETAGGYYEQYF. The CDR3 DNA sequence: TGCGCCAGCAGCCAAGAGACGGCGGGGGGCTACTACGAGCAGTACTTC.